Listed below are T cell receptor beta chains from one sample, sequenced in a study of response to subunit inactivated influenza vaccine. In TCRdb, the RT-PCR reads were re-called with MiXCR into one record per CDR3 protein. The table has some 570,000 distinct CDR3 sequences, around 11% seen once. These data were also reused for a study on T cells expressing NK-cell markers.

The sequenced sample was PBMCs from blood, obtained on the day of vaccination. The receptors originated from a man in his fifties or sixties who received an inactivated influenza vaccine. Each CDR3 is given with its conserved first and last residue. A D gene is named only where the DNA matches it firmly. Some rows have no size entry. The others give once, few or many, or a class for an expanded clone.

>TRBJ1-1|.|TRBV20-1|few
CSARWGENLNEAFF
TGCAGTGCTAGATGGGGGGAGAATTTGAATGAAGCTTTCTTT
>TRBJ1-2|.|TRBV28|few
CASSFRQGYTF
TGTGCCAGCAGTTTTAGACAGGGCTACACCTTC
>TRBJ2-7|.|TRBV10-3|.
CAIRRSPPYEQYF
TGTGCCATACGGCGGAGCCCCCCCTACGAGCAGTACTTC
>TRBJ2-1|.|TRBV7-7|.
CASSLDQGQEQFF
TGTGCCAGCAGCTTAGACCAGGGTCAGGAGCAGTTCTTC
>TRBJ1-1|.|TRBV5-1|.
CASSLAARGVGVTEAFF
TGCGCCAGCAGCTTGGCCGCCAGGGGAGTTGGTGTCACTGAAGCTTTCTTT
>TRBJ2-3|.|TRBV10-3|many
CAISESARGLTQYF
TGTGCCATCAGTGAGTCGGCCCGGGGACTTACGCAGTATTTT
>TRBJ2-1|TRBD2|TRBV10-2|.
CASSDRGGTSWKNEQFF
TGCGCCAGCAGTGATAGGGGTGGGACTAGCTGGAAAAATGAGCAGTTCTTC
>TRBJ1-5|.|TRBV2|.
CASSDRDNQPQHF
TGTGCCAGCAGTGACAGGGACAACCAGCCCCAGCATTTT
>TRBJ2-5|.|TRBV5-1|few
CASSLLFGQETQYF
TGCGCCAGCAGCCTCCTTTTCGGACAAGAGACCCAGTACTTC
>TRBJ2-7|TRBD2|TRBV12-3/TRBV12-4|many
CASSLTSGSYEQYF
TGCGCCAGCAGCCTGACTAGCGGGAGCTACGAGCAGTACTTC
>TRBJ2-7|.|TRBV6-5|.
CASSSRTSHYEQYF
TGTGCCAGCAGTTCCCGGACATCTCACTACGAGCAGTACTTC
>TRBJ1-3|TRBD1|TRBV5-1|few
CASSLEGQSSGNTIYF
TGCGCCAGCAGCTTGGAGGGACAGTCCTCTGGAAACACCATATATTTT
>TRBJ1-1|.|TRBV15|few
CATSAGKGTEAFF
TGTGCCACCAGTGCCGGGAAGGGCACTGAAGCTTTCTTT
>TRBJ2-1|.|TRBV12-3/TRBV12-4|.
CASSYRDASDYNEQFF
TGTGCCAGCAGTTATCGGGACGCCTCTGACTACAATGAGCAGTTCTTC
>TRBJ2-7|TRBD2|TRBV10-3|.
CAISDLAGGRYEQYF
TGTGCCATCAGTGACCTAGCGGGGGGGCGTTACGAGCAGTACTTC
>TRBJ2-2|TRBD1|TRBV2|few
CASRQGAFWTGELFF
TGTGCCAGCCGACAGGGTGCCTTTTGGACCGGGGAGCTGTTTTTT
>TRBJ2-2|TRBD2|TRBV30|many
CAWSPSLTSETGELFF
TGTGCCTGGAGTCCTTCCCTGACTAGCGAGACCGGGGAGCTGTTTTTT
>TRBJ2-1|TRBD1|TRBV18|many
CASSPPNRGPNEQFF
TGTGCCAGCTCACCACCGAACAGGGGGCCCAATGAGCAGTTCTTC